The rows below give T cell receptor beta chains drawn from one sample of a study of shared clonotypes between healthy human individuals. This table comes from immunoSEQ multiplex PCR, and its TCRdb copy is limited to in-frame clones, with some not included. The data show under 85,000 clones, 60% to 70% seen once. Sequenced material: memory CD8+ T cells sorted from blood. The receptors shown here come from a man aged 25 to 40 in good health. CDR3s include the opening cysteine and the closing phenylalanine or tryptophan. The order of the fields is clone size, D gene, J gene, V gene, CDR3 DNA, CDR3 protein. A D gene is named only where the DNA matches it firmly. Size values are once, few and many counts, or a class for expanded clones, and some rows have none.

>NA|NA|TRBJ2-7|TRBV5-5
TGTGCCAGCAGCCCAGGGGTAGCCAGCTCCTACGAGCAGTACTTC
CASSPGVASSYEQYF
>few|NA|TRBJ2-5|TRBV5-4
TGTGCCAGCAGACCATTCTCCGCGTACGGAGAGACCCAGTACTTC
CASRPFSAYGETQYF
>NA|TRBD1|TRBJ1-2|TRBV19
TGTGCCAGCGCCGCCTTGGCGGACAGGATTAACTATGGCTACACCTTC
CASAALADRINYGYTF
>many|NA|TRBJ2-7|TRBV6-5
TGTGCCAGCAGTGACCACGACTACGAGCAGTACTTC
CASSDHDYEQYF
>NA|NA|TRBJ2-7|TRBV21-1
TGTGCCAGCCGAGAGGGGGAATTACGAAGCGGGAGCCCTCGGGGCGAGCAGTACTTC
CASREGELRSGSPRGEQYF
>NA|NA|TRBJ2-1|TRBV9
TGTGCCAGCAGCCCTCTTAGGGGCGGGAATAAAAATGAGCAGTTCTTC
CASSPLRGGNKNEQFF
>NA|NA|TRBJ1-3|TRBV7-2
TGTGCCAGCAGCCCAGTAGGTGGGGCTGGAAACACCATATATTTT
CASSPVGGAGNTIYF
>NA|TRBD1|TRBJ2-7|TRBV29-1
TGCAGCGTTGATCCCGGGACAGGGCCGAACGAGCAGTACTTC
CSVDPGTGPNEQYF
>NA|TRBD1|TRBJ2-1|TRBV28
TGTGCCAGCAGTTTGGGCCCTGGGACAGGGGATGGAAATGAGCAGTTCTTC
CASSLGPGTGDGNEQFF
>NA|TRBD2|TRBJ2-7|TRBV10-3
TGTGCCATCAGGGGACTACAGTACGAGCAGTACTTC
CAIRGLQYEQYF
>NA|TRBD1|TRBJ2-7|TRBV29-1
TGCAGCGTTCGGACAGGGTTTGAGCAGTACTTC
CSVRTGFEQYF
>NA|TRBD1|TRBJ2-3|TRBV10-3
TGTGCCATCAGGGACAAGACAGGGATCACAGATACGCAGTATTTT
CAIRDKTGITDTQYF
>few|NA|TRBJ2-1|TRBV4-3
TGCGCCAGCAGCCAAGATTCCGGGGTTAATGAGCAGTTCTTC
CASSQDSGVNEQFF
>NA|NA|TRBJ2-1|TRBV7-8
TGTGCCAGCAGCTTAGGGCCCGGTTACAATGAGCAGTTCTTC
CASSLGPGYNEQFF
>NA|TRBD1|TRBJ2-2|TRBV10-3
TGTGCCATCAGACAGGGGAGATCCGGGGAGCTGTTTTTT
CAIRQGRSGELFF
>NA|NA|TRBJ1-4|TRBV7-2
TGTGCCAGCCGGTGGGGGCGAAACGAAAAACTGTTTTTT
CASRWGRNEKLFF
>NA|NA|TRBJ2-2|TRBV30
TGTGCCTGGGGTAACACCGGGGAGCTGTTTTTT
CAWGNTGELFF
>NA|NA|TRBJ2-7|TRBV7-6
TGTGCCAGCAGCTTAGGCCCAGCCCCTTACGAGCAGTACTTC
CASSLGPAPYEQYF
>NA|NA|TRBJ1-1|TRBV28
TGTGCCAGCAGAGCCCTCAGGTTAGCTATGAACACTGAAGCTTTCTTT
CASRALRLAMNTEAFF
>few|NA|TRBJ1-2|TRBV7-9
TGTGCCAGCAGCTTCAGGGCCAGCGGGAACTATGGCTACACCTTC
CASSFRASGNYGYTF
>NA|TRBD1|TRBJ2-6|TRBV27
TGTGCCAGCAGTTTAGCCGGGACAGGGGTCTCTGGGGCCAACGTCCTGACTTTC
CASSLAGTGVSGANVLTF
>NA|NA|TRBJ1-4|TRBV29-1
TGCAGCGGGGGGCAGGGTGGTGAAAAACTGTTTTTT
CSGGQGGEKLFF
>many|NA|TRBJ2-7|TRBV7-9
TGTGCCAGCAGCTTAGCACGGGGGCATAGCTCCTACGAGCAGTACTTC
CASSLARGHSSYEQYF
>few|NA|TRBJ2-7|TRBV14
TGTGCCAGCAGCCAAGTGTTTGACAACCCCGAGCAGTACTTC
CASSQVFDNPEQYF
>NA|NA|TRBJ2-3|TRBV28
TGTGCCAGCAGTTCGGACAGCTCCACAGATACGCAGTATTTT
CASSSDSSTDTQYF
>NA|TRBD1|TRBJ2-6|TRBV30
TGTGCCTGGAGGCCTAAAGGGGGCCGGACTGGGGCCAACGTCCTGACTTTC
CAWRPKGGRTGANVLTF
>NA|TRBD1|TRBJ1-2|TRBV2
TGTGCCAGCTCCGGGACAGAAGCGACTATGGGCTACACCTTC
CASSGTEATMGYTF
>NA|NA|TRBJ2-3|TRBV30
TGTGCCTGGACGGATCTCACAGATACGCAGTATTTT
CAWTDLTDTQYF
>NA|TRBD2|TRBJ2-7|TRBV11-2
TGTGCCAGCAGCCTTAGACTAGCGGGACCTTACGAGCAGTACTTC
CASSLRLAGPYEQYF
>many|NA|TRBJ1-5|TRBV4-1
TGCGCCAGCAGCCAATTCCAGGACGCCGGTCAGCCCCAGCATTTT
CASSQFQDAGQPQHF
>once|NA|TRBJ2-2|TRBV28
TGTGCCAGCAGGATACTTAATAGTGGAACCGGGGAGCTGTTTTTT
CASRILNSGTGELFF